This entry lists 3 T cell receptor beta chains sequenced from one sample in a study of memory CD4+ T cells and cytomegalovirus serostatus. Profiled with immunoSEQ multiplex PCR; TCRdb holds only in-frame clones, not every one. Of approximately 63,000 clones listed, over 70% are singletons. Single viable CD3+CD4+CD8-CD45RO+ cells were sorted as the memory CD4+ T cells. Sequences were obtained from memory CD4+ T cells from blood. These receptors were taken from an adult in good health and CMV-seronegative. Some clones in this sample may be carry-over from other donors' samples.

This clone was recorded a few times. The CDR3 nucleotides read TGTGCCTGGAGTCTTGTCGATGAGCAGTTCTTC. This gives the protein CAWSLVDEQFF. The rearrangement links TRBV30 to TRBJ2-1; no reliable D call. This CDR3 is built from 11 residues. The V gene lost 2 bases and the J gene lost 8 bases, with 7 bases spanning the gap. Per the germline V gene, CDR1 is GTSNPN and CDR2 is SVGIG (reference sequence).

V gene TRBV28 combines with J gene TRBJ2-7; D is uncertain. Germline V gene sequence: CDR1 MDHEN, CDR2 SYDVKM. CDR3 length: 11 residues. Trimming pared 7 bases from V and 3 bases from J, leaving 7 bases between. The CDR3 DNA sequence: TGTGCCAGCAATAGAAACTACGAGCAGTACTTC. Translated, it gives CASNRNYEQYF.

J is TRBJ1-5 and V is TRBV2; weak D call: TRBD1 (5 bases). Trimming pared 6 bases from V and 4 bases from J, leaving 16 bases between. This CDR3 is 15 amino acids long. CDR1 SNHLY and CDR2 FYNNEI come from the germline V gene. CDR3 sequence reads: CASRDGTVGNQPQHF. DNA of the CDR3: TGTGCCAGCAGAGACGGGACGGTAGGGAATCAGCCCCAGCATTTT. The full variable domain, in which reference TRBV2 and TRBJ1-5 provide the parts outside the CDR3, is EPEVTQTPSHQVTQMGQEVILRCVPISNHLYFYWYRQILGQKVEFLVSFYNNEISEKSEIFDDQFSVERPDGSNFTLKIRSTKLEDSAMYFCASRDGTVGNQPQHFGDGTRLSIL.